Presented here are 26 T cell receptor beta chains from one specimen sequenced in a study of CD8 T cells in ankylosing spondylitis. The antigens of these receptors remain unknown. Study-level results: Apparently characteristic of ankylosing spondylitis blood was a TCR beta motif (eight highly homologous variants).

TCRdb re-analysed the 5' RACE reads in MiXCR, keeping a single row per CDR3 protein. This sample has more than 300,000 distinct CDR3 sequences, with roughly 8% found just once. Sequencing used blood, either unsorted or a sorted T cell fraction (not recorded which). These receptors originate from a male donor with ankylosing spondylitis.

This clonotype occurred many times. This chain links TRBV20-1 with TRBJ2-7; 8 nucleotides align to TRBD1. In germline, CDR1 is DFQATT, CDR2 SNEGSKA (reference sequence). V was pared by 5 bases and J by 5 bases, with 8 bases of the junction left unmatched. This CDR3 has 13 amino acids. In DNA, the CDR3 is TGCAGTGCTCGCGGACAGGGTAAGGACGAGCAGTACTTC. Residues: CSARGQGKDEQYF.

This clonotype showed up many times. The rearrangement uses TRBV25-1 and TRBJ2-7; 7 bases map to TRBD1. Germline trimming cut 5 bases from V and 0 bases from J; bases unmatched to any gene: 1. The CDR3 length is 13 residues. Germline lookup yields CDR1 MGHDK and CDR2 SYGVNS. The CDR3 spells CASSRQGSYEQYF. As DNA, the CDR3 is TGTGCCAGCAGTCGACAGGGCTCCTACGAGCAGTACTTC.

The chain uses TRBV12-3 or TRBV12-4 and TRBJ2-1, with D uncertain. Trimming pared 1 base from V and 12 bases from J, leaving 16 bases between. There are 14 residues in the CDR3. CDR3: CASSLGVHSIGQFF. The CDR3 nucleotides read TGTGCCAGCAGTTTAGGGGTACACTCGATCGGGCAGTTCTTC.

This clonotype was recorded at least ten times. The chain uses TRBV6-5 and TRBJ2-6; D might be TRBD2 (5 bases). The CDR3 length is 17 residues. V was pared by 3 bases and J by 0 bases, with 12 bases between. The germline V gene encodes CDR1 MNHEY and CDR2 SVGAGI. Here the CDR3 DNA reads TGTGCCAGCAGTTATAGGACGGGGAACTCTGGGGCCAACGTCCTGACTTTC. The encoded protein is CASSYRTGNSGANVLTF.

At least ten counts were recorded for this clonotype. The chain links TRBV4-1 to TRBJ2-1; D gene uncertain. The germline V and J ends were trimmed by 0 bases and 9 bases, with 15 bases remaining between them. Looked up from germline, CDR1 is MGHRA and CDR2 is YSYEKL. This CDR3 is built from 15 residues. The CDR3 bases are TGCGCCAGCAGCCAAGAAATCCTACAAATAAGTGAGCAGTTCTTC. Its protein product is CASSQEILQISEQFF.

This clonotype has just one count. The rearrangement links TRBV18 to TRBJ2-7; 13 nucleotides match TRBD2. The CDR3 is made up of 16 amino acids. Trimming took 5 bases from V and 5 from J; bases not matched to a gene: 9. CDR1 and CDR2 from the germline V gene are KGHSH and LQKENI. CDR3 bases: TGTGCCAGCTCAGAGGACGGGACTAGCGGGAATGACGAGCAGTACTTC. This encodes CASSEDGTSGNDEQYF.

This clonotype was detected a few times. V is TRBV28 and J is TRBJ1-5; 7 nucleotides line up with TRBD1. Trimming cost V 6 bases and J 3 bases; bases outside gene matches: 17. The CDR3 consists of 18 residues. Germline CDR1 MDHEN, CDR2 SYDVKM. CDR3 DNA sequence: TGTGCCAGCAGCCTTGGTTTCCCGACAGGGTTGGACAATCAGCCCCAGCATTTT. Its translation: CASSLGFPTGLDNQPQHF.

This clonotype has ten or more counts. This chain uses TRBV9 with TRBJ1-5; possibly TRBD1 for D (5 bases). CDR1 is SGDLS and CDR2 is YYNGEE in the germline V gene. The CDR3 sequence is 14 residues long. The V and J ends lost 2 bases and 5 bases respectively, with 11 bases between them. This chain's CDR3 is CASSVGGGDQPQHF. In DNA, the CDR3 is TGTGCCAGCAGCGTGGGGGGTGGTGATCAGCCCCAGCATTTT.

This chain links TRBV9 with TRBJ2-1; 9 bases map to TRBD2. Losses at the gene ends were 3 bases for V and 3 bases for J; bases not matched to a gene: 10. CDR3 length: 17 amino acids. Germline V gene sequence: CDR1 SGDLS, CDR2 YYNGEE. DNA for the CDR3: TGTGCCAGCAGCGGGGTCTGGCGGGAGGGACACTACAATGAGCAGTTCTTC. Its protein product is CASSGVWREGHYNEQFF.

The V and J genes are TRBV3-1 and TRBJ2-1, with a possible D match to TRBD2 (5 bases). Germline assignment: CDR1 LGHDT and CDR2 YNNKEL (reference sequence). Trimming took off 2 bases at V and 5 bases at J, with 13 bases between the two ends. The CDR3 covers 15 residues. CDR3 amino acids: CASSQFKRPDNEQFF. As DNA, the CDR3 is TGTGCCAGCAGCCAATTTAAGCGGCCCGACAATGAGCAGTTCTTC.

This clonotype was detected many times. V usage is TRBV15 and J usage is TRBJ1-5; D remains unclear. Trimming pared 1 base from V and 2 bases from J, leaving 9 bases between. CDR1 is LNHNV and CDR2 is YYDKDF in the germline V gene (reference sequence). The CDR3 covers 15 residues. CDR3 in DNA: TGTGCCACCAGCAGAGTCAACCTCGGCAATCAGCCCCAGCATTTT. Amino acids: CATSRVNLGNQPQHF.

This clonotype turned up a few times. J is TRBJ2-5 and V is TRBV7-8; the D gene is possibly TRBD2 (6 bases). The ends were cut back, 5 bases at V and 4 bases at J, with 17 bases in the middle. Germline V gene data show CDR1 as SGHVS and CDR2 as FQNEAQ. The length of the CDR3 is 15 residues. This CDR3 is CASSTPTTAGETQYF. In nucleotides, the CDR3 is TGTGCCAGCAGCACCCCGACTACAGCGGGAGAGACCCAGTACTTC.

The chain couples TRBV7-3 to TRBJ2-1, with 14 nucleotides matching TRBD2. The CDR3 spans 15 residues. Trimming took 5 bases from V and 5 from J; bases not matched to a gene: 2. Germline V lookup: CDR1 SGHTA, CDR2 FQGTGA. CDR3 nucleotide sequence: TGTGCCAGCAGCCGGACTAGCGGGGGGCACAATGAGCAGTTCTTC. It translates to CASSRTSGGHNEQFF. The full variable domain, with the rest looked up from reference TRBV7-3 and TRBJ2-1, is GAGVSQTPSNKVTEKGKYVELRCDPISGHTALYWYRQSLGQGPEFLIYFQGTGAADDSGLPNDRFFAVRPEGSVSTLKIQRTERGDSAVYLCASSRTSGGHNEQFFGPGTRLTVL.

The chain combines TRBV7-9 with TRBJ2-7; unclear D gene. The V end was cut by 4 bases, the J end by 2 bases, with 6 bases between. Germline CDR1 is SEHNR and CDR2 is FQNEAQ (reference sequence). CDR3 length: 12 residues. In DNA, the CDR3 is TGTGCCAGCAGCTCGTACACCTACGAGCAGTACTTC. This codes for CASSSYTYEQYF.

DNA for the CDR3: TGCAGCGTTGATATGTGGGGTAGCGGCCCGGCCCGGGAGCAGTACTTC. Protein product: CSVDMWGSGPAREQYF. The chain is built from TRBV29-1 and TRBJ2-7, with D possibly TRBD2 on 6 matching bases. The ends were cut back, 3 bases at V and 7 bases at J, with 25 bases in the middle. CDR3 length equals 16 residues. Germline values: CDR1 SQVTM, CDR2 ANQGSEA.

This clonotype has only a few counts. This chain joins TRBV5-1 and TRBJ2-1; D is undetermined. Deletions cut 0 bases from V and 7 bases from J, with 11 bases between. The CDR3 runs 14 residues. Looked up from germline, CDR1 is SGHRS and CDR2 is YFSETQ. CDR3 DNA: TGCGCCAGCAGCTTGGTTCTTGACTGGAATGAGCAGTTCTTC. Its translation: CASSLVLDWNEQFF. The full variable domain, completed using reference TRBV5-1 and TRBJ2-1, is KAGVTQTPRYLIKTRGQQVTLSCSPISGHRSVSWYQQTPGQGLQFLFEYFSETQRNKGNFPGRFSGRQFSNSRSEMNVSTLELGDSALYLCASSLVLDWNEQFFGPGTRLTVL.

The chain uses TRBV18 and TRBJ2-7; D is ambiguous. Germline CDR1 reads KGHSH; CDR2 reads LQKENI. The length of the CDR3 is 13 residues. With 6 bases removed from V and 3 bases from J, the gap between germline ends came to 12 bases. CDR3: CASSPSPGYEQYF. For the CDR3, the DNA is TGTGCCAGCTCTCCGAGTCCAGGCTACGAGCAGTACTTC.

In this sample, this clonotype turned up a few times. The V gene is TRBV10-3, the J gene TRBJ1-4; 10 positions match TRBD1. Per germline, CDR1 ENHRY and CDR2 SYGVKD. The CDR3 length is 17 residues. The V segment lost 10 bases and the J segment 0 bases; nucleotides outside the gene matches: 11. The DNA for the CDR3 is TGTGCCACTAGGGACAGGGGCGTCTTTGCAACTAATGAAAAACTGTTTTTT. Translated: CATRDRGVFATNEKLFF.

V and J are TRBV4-3 and TRBJ2-7; 10 bases are a match to TRBD1. The V gene end was trimmed by 2 bases and the J gene end by 2 bases; junction bases not matched to a gene: 9. Germline-derived CDR1 and CDR2 are LGHNA and YSLEER. This CDR3 is 17 amino acids long. CDR3 region: CASSQNDRDRGTYEQYF. DNA for the CDR3: TGCGCCAGCAGCCAAAATGACCGGGACAGGGGAACCTACGAGCAGTACTTC.

This clonotype turned up a few times. V is TRBV9 and J is TRBJ2-1, with 11 bases lining up with TRBD2. The CDR3 is 16 residues long. Per germline, CDR1 SGDLS and CDR2 YYNGEE. Trimming took 4 bases from V and 7 from J; bases not matched to a gene: 10. CDR3 nucleotides: TGTGCCAGCAGCCCCCCACTAGCGGGAGCTACGAATGAGCAGTTCTTC. This codes for CASSPPLAGATNEQFF.

The chain recombines TRBV27 with TRBJ2-5, with 9 bases fitting TRBD2. With 3 bases clipped from V and 4 bases from J, the junction kept 12 bases outside the gene matches. Germline-derived CDR1 and CDR2 are MNHEY and SMNVEV (reference sequence). CDR3 length: 17 residues. The CDR3 spells CASSFLDSVLAGETQYF. Here the CDR3 DNA reads TGTGCCAGCAGTTTCTTGGACAGCGTACTAGCGGGAGAGACCCAGTACTTC.

The rearrangement links TRBV7-7 to TRBJ2-2; D might be TRBD1 (5 bases). The CDR3 totals 12 residues. Per the germline V gene, CDR1 is SSHAT and CDR2 is FNYEAQ (reference sequence). V was pared by 8 bases and J by 7 bases, with 11 bases between. The CDR3: CASAGRGGELFF. DNA for the CDR3: TGTGCCAGCGCCGGTAGGGGCGGGGAGCTGTTTTTT.

This clonotype was picked up many times. The rearrangement uses TRBV12-3 or TRBV12-4 and TRBJ2-5; weak D call: TRBD1 (5 bases). V dropped 6 bases and J dropped 1 base, with 9 bases sitting between them. The CDR3 is made up of 13 amino acids. The CDR3, as DNA: TGTGCCAGCAGCGACAGCCTCCAAGAGACCCAGTACTTC. This translates into CASSDSLQETQYF.

In this sample, this clonotype turned up a few times. V gene TRBV6-2 or TRBV6-3 combines with J gene TRBJ2-7, with 8 bases lining up with TRBD1. This CDR3 spans 14 amino acids. The germline CDR1 and CDR2 sequences are MNHEY and SVGEGT. The V segment lost 4 bases and the J segment 6 bases; nucleotides outside the gene matches: 8. Written as DNA, the CDR3 is TGTGCCAGCAGTTTGGACAGGGTAACGCGCGAGCAGTACTTC. It is translated as CASSLDRVTREQYF.

This clonotype has only a few counts. This chain uses TRBV5-1 with TRBJ2-7, with 8 bases that match TRBD1. Unmatched junction bases numbered 6, after V lost 4 bases and J lost 3 bases. The length of the CDR3 is 14 residues. Germline V gene sequence: CDR1 SGHRS, CDR2 YFSETQ. CDR3 sequence: CASSTWTGNYEQYF. The CDR3 region has the DNA TGCGCCAGCAGCACCTGGACAGGGAACTACGAGCAGTACTTC.

This clonotype was counted only a few times. The chain links TRBV12-3 or TRBV12-4 to TRBJ2-2, with TRBD2 matching over 16 bases. The CDR3 length is 18 residues. V was clipped by 4 bases and J by 0 bases; unmatched bases: 2. CDR3 DNA: TGTGCCAGCAGTTGGGGACTAGCGGGAGGGGCGAACACCGGGGAGCTGTTTTTT. It specifies CASSWGLAGGANTGELFF.